The rows below give T cell receptor beta chains drawn from one sample of a study of T cell repertoires in cytomegalovirus infection. MiXCR, run by TCRdb on the reads, gives a single entry per CDR3 protein. The sample yields 45,000 to 75,000 distinct CDR3 sequences, around 33% seen once. The antigens these receptors bind are not known. Specimen: PBMCs, sequenced either directly or after in vitro stimulation (not recorded which). The receptors derive from a human donor in good health (CMV status not recorded). Some clones in this sample may be carry-over from other donors' samples. Each CDR3 is given with its conserved first and last residue. Fields, in order: clone size, J gene, V gene, D gene, CDR3 protein, CDR3 DNA. D genes are given only for firm matches. The size of a clone is reported for some rows only, either as once, few or many, or as a class for expanded clones.

abundance: .
j_gene: TRBJ2-1
v_gene: TRBV2
d_gene: .
CDR3aa: CASMPPQGSYNEQFF
CDR3nt: TGTGCCAGCATGCCCCCACAGGGCTCCTACAATGAGCAGTTCTTC

abundance: .
j_gene: TRBJ2-5
v_gene: TRBV11-2
d_gene: .
CDR3aa: CASKDDVQETQYF
CDR3nt: TGTGCCAGCAAGGACGATGTCCAAGAGACCCAGTACTTC

abundance: .
j_gene: TRBJ1-1
v_gene: TRBV7-2
d_gene: .
CDR3aa: CASVLGQGNTEAFF
CDR3nt: TGTGCCAGCGTTTTGGGCCAGGGGAACACTGAAGCTTTCTTT

abundance: few
j_gene: TRBJ2-7
v_gene: TRBV6-1
d_gene: .
CDR3aa: CAAGDMAGYEQYF
CDR3nt: TGTGCCGCCGGGGACATGGCGGGGTACGAGCAGTACTTC

abundance: many
j_gene: TRBJ2-6
v_gene: TRBV11-2
d_gene: TRBD1
CDR3aa: CASSRTGTAGANVLTF
CDR3nt: TGTGCCAGCAGCCGTACCGGGACAGCTGGGGCCAACGTCCTGACTTTC

abundance: .
j_gene: TRBJ2-3
v_gene: TRBV5-5
d_gene: .
CDR3aa: CASSPPPSTDTQYF
CDR3nt: TGTGCCAGCAGCCCACCCCCTAGCACAGATACGCAGTATTTT

abundance: .
j_gene: TRBJ2-1
v_gene: TRBV20-1
d_gene: .
CDR3aa: CSAPPGEFRNEQFF
CDR3nt: TGCAGTGCACCGCCGGGGGAATTTAGAAATGAGCAGTTCTTC

abundance: few
j_gene: TRBJ2-1
v_gene: TRBV12-3/TRBV12-4
d_gene: .
CDR3aa: CASSPIGRVSSYNEQFF
CDR3nt: TGTGCCAGCAGTCCCATTGGGCGGGTGAGCTCCTACAATGAGCAGTTCTTC

abundance: few
j_gene: TRBJ2-1
v_gene: TRBV27
d_gene: TRBD2
CDR3aa: CASSLTSGGASCNEQFF
CDR3nt: TGTGCCAGCAGTTTAACTAGCGGGGGGGCCTCGTGCAATGAGCAGTTCTTC

abundance: .
j_gene: TRBJ2-2
v_gene: TRBV19
d_gene: TRBD2
CDR3aa: CASNSGRATGELFF
CDR3nt: TGTGCCAGTAATAGCGGGAGGGCCACCGGGGAGCTGTTTTTT

abundance: few
j_gene: TRBJ2-1
v_gene: TRBV7-2
d_gene: .
CDR3aa: CASSKRWASNNEQFF
CDR3nt: TGTGCCAGCAGTAAAAGGTGGGCCTCAAACAATGAGCAGTTCTTC

abundance: .
j_gene: TRBJ2-5
v_gene: TRBV14
d_gene: .
CDR3aa: CASSHHGGPETQYF
CDR3nt: TGTGCCAGCAGCCACCACGGGGGGCCGGAGACCCAGTACTTC

abundance: .
j_gene: TRBJ2-1
v_gene: TRBV6-2/TRBV6-3
d_gene: TRBD2
CDR3aa: CASKTGGGYNEQFF
CDR3nt: TGTGCCAGCAAGACGGGAGGGGGGTACAATGAGCAGTTCTTC

abundance: many
j_gene: TRBJ1-5
v_gene: TRBV7-2
d_gene: .
CDR3aa: CASSSTTGGNQPQHF
CDR3nt: TGTGCCAGCAGCTCGACAACCGGAGGCAATCAGCCCCAGCATTTT

abundance: .
j_gene: TRBJ1-4
v_gene: TRBV5-4
d_gene: .
CDR3aa: CASSFGPATNEKLFF
CDR3nt: TGTGCCAGCAGCTTCGGGCCTGCAACTAATGAAAAACTGTTTTTT

abundance: few
j_gene: TRBJ1-1
v_gene: TRBV19
d_gene: TRBD1
CDR3aa: CASSPEGAPDTEAFF
CDR3nt: TGTGCCAGTAGTCCTGAGGGGGCACCTGACACTGAAGCTTTCTTT

abundance: few
j_gene: TRBJ1-1
v_gene: TRBV27
d_gene: .
CDR3aa: CASSLWAGANTEAFF
CDR3nt: TGTGCCAGCAGTTTATGGGCAGGGGCGAACACTGAAGCTTTCTTT

abundance: .
j_gene: TRBJ2-5
v_gene: TRBV5-1
d_gene: TRBD2
CDR3aa: CASTNSGQETQYF
CDR3nt: TGCGCCAGCACCAATAGCGGGCAAGAGACCCAGTACTTC

abundance: .
j_gene: TRBJ1-6
v_gene: TRBV7-6
d_gene: .
CDR3aa: CASSEGPPSSYNSPLHF
CDR3nt: TGTGCCAGCAGCGAGGGACCGCCGAGCTCCTATAATTCACCCCTCCACTTT

abundance: once
j_gene: TRBJ1-2
v_gene: TRBV20-1
d_gene: .
CDR3aa: CSAREVRGYGYTF
CDR3nt: TGCAGTGCTAGAGAAGTCAGGGGATATGGCTACACCTTC

abundance: many
j_gene: TRBJ2-1
v_gene: TRBV7-2
d_gene: TRBD2
CDR3aa: CASSPAGGTYNEQFF
CDR3nt: TGTGCCAGCAGCCCAGCGGGGGGTACCTACAATGAGCAGTTCTTC

abundance: many
j_gene: TRBJ1-5
v_gene: TRBV2
d_gene: .
CDR3aa: CATKRYLNQPQHF
CDR3nt: TGTGCCACCAAAAGATACCTAAATCAGCCCCAGCATTTT

abundance: .
j_gene: TRBJ2-3
v_gene: TRBV4-1
d_gene: .
CDR3aa: CASSQDFRLTDTQYF
CDR3nt: TGTGCCAGCAGCCAAGATTTCCGGCTCACAGATACGCAGTATTTT

abundance: .
j_gene: TRBJ2-7
v_gene: TRBV7-9
d_gene: TRBD2
CDR3aa: CASTREREPYEQYF
CDR3nt: TGTGCCAGCACCCGGGAGCGGGAGCCCTACGAGCAGTACTTC

abundance: .
j_gene: TRBJ1-2
v_gene: TRBV6-2/TRBV6-3
d_gene: .
CDR3aa: CASSYLVAGTDRSDTF
CDR3nt: TGTGCCAGCAGTTACTTGGTCGCCGGGACGGACCGATCGGACACCTTC

abundance: .
j_gene: TRBJ1-3
v_gene: TRBV6-1
d_gene: .
CDR3aa: CASMAASGNTIYF
CDR3nt: TGTGCCAGCATGGCAGCCTCTGGAAACACCATATATTTT

abundance: few
j_gene: TRBJ2-1
v_gene: TRBV7-2
d_gene: .
CDR3aa: CASSLNSGQFF
CDR3nt: TGTGCCAGCAGCTTAAACAGTGGGCAGTTCTTC

abundance: .
j_gene: TRBJ1-2
v_gene: TRBV7-9
d_gene: TRBD1
CDR3aa: CASSSWDSAYGYTF
CDR3nt: TGTGCCAGCAGCTCCTGGGACAGCGCCTATGGCTACACCTTC